A selection of T cell receptor beta chains follows, all from one sample in a study of Ad26.COV2.S vaccination and SARS-CoV-2 variants. Produced via immunoSEQ multiplex PCR; TCRdb's table is partial and in-frame only. In the table there are about 370,000 clones, 70% to 90% of which are singletons. The sample in question was peripheral blood, obtained in a trial of Ad26.COV2.S vaccine versus placebo. The receptors were gathered from a person between 18 and 65 years old who received the Ad26.COV2.S COVID-19 vaccine or a placebo. The CDR3 runs from the conserved cysteine through the conserved F or W. A D gene is named only where the DNA matches it firmly. For some rows the clone size is stated as once, few or many, or as a class when expanded; others skip it.

V: TRBV7-6; D: NA; size: NA; J: TRBJ2-7; CDR3: CASSGPGRREQYF; DNA: TGTGCCAGCAGCGGACCCGGGAGAAGGGAGCAGTACTTC
V: TRBV5-6; D: NA; size: NA; J: TRBJ1-6; CDR3: CASSLAMDTSNSPLHF; DNA: TGTGCCAGCAGCCTCGCAATGGACACTTCTAATTCACCCCTCCACTTT
V: TRBV11-3; D: NA; size: once; J: TRBJ2-2; CDR3: CASSPGVRTGELFF; DNA: TGTGCCAGCAGCCCAGGGGTCCGCACCGGGGAGCTGTTTTTT
V: TRBV12-3/TRBV12-4; D: NA; size: NA; J: TRBJ1-4; CDR3: CASRKSGVEKLFF; DNA: TGTGCCAGCAGAAAGTCAGGGGTTGAAAAACTGTTTTTT
V: TRBV2; D: TRBD1; size: NA; J: TRBJ1-4; CDR3: CASSVGTGYEKLFF; DNA: TGTGCCAGCAGTGTGGGGACAGGATATGAAAAACTGTTTTTT
V: TRBV6-5; D: TRBD2; size: NA; J: TRBJ2-7; CDR3: CASSYRGGSVWEQYF; DNA: TGTGCCAGCAGTTACCGCGGGGGGTCCGTGTGGGAGCAGTACTTC
V: TRBV5-1; D: NA; size: NA; J: TRBJ2-1; CDR3: CASSLDSPWNEQFF; DNA: TGCGCCAGCAGCTTGGACTCCCCGTGGAATGAGCAGTTCTTC
V: TRBV13; D: NA; size: NA; J: TRBJ2-7; CDR3: CASSTSPRGGSEQYF; DNA: TGTGCCAGCAGCACCTCACCTAGGGGGGGCTCTGAGCAGTACTTC
V: TRBV7-8; D: NA; size: NA; J: TRBJ1-5; CDR3: CASSLGRQGNQPQHF; DNA: TGTGCCAGCAGCTTAGGAAGACAGGGCAATCAGCCCCAGCATTTT
V: TRBV10-3; D: NA; size: NA; J: TRBJ2-1; CDR3: CAISESQEVTFF; DNA: TGTGCCATCAGTGAGTCGCAGGAGGTTACGTTCTTC
V: TRBV4-3; D: NA; size: NA; J: TRBJ1-5; CDR3: CASSQWTDSNQPQHF; DNA: TGCGCCAGCAGCCAATGGACAGATAGCAATCAGCCCCAGCATTTT
V: TRBV27; D: NA; size: NA; J: TRBJ1-2; CDR3: CASSSRALNYGYTF; DNA: TGTGCCAGCAGTTCTCGGGCGCTAAACTATGGCTACACCTTC
V: TRBV7-9; D: TRBD1; size: NA; J: TRBJ1-2; CDR3: CASSSMNRGQDYGYTF; DNA: TGTGCCAGCAGCAGCATGAACAGGGGGCAGGACTATGGCTACACCTTC
V: TRBV18; D: TRBD1; size: NA; J: TRBJ1-4; CDR3: CASSPRGTGNSKLFF; DNA: TGTGCCAGCTCACCACGAGGGACAGGGAATAGTAAACTGTTTTTT
V: TRBV5-4; D: NA; size: NA; J: TRBJ2-1; CDR3: CASSSGTPYYNEQFF; DNA: TGTGCCAGCAGCTCAGGGACTCCTTACTACAATGAGCAGTTCTTC
V: TRBV5-1; D: TRBD2; size: NA; J: TRBJ2-2; CDR3: CASGTIAGGSNTGELFF; DNA: TGCGCCAGCGGGACCATAGCGGGGGGCTCGAACACCGGGGAGCTGTTTTTT
V: TRBV12-5; D: NA; size: NA; J: TRBJ1-4; CDR3: CASGFEYISNEKLFF; DNA: TGTGCTAGTGGTTTCGAGTACATTTCTAATGAAAAACTGTTTTTT